The entry below gives a single T cell receptor beta chain sequence along with its context. Its specificity is unknown. Unique molecular identifiers were present in the TCR beta cDNA libraries. Out of about 0.9 to 10 million T cells, about 500,000 cDNA molecules were generated. TCRdb reanalysed the PCR reads using MiXCR and keeps one entry per CDR3 protein. This sample has approximately 690,000 distinct CDR3 sequences, with 55% to 60% found just once. Per germline, CDR1 SEHNR and CDR2 FQNEAQ (reference sequence). The V end lost 5 bases, the J end lost 0 bases, and 8 bases lay between the germline ends. This CDR3 region has 15 residues. The sample is drawn from a study of post-analysis software for immune sequencing data. Across the study: Included among the disease courses, which were recorded for the cohort, were relapsing-remitting, secondary progressive and progressive-relapsing multiple sclerosis.

Study observations and caveats: Included in a set of a few TRBV segments more frequent in patients than controls were TRBV5-6, TRBV5-1 and TRBV20-1. Same-batch samples co-clustered strongly by F measure. Significantly decreased normalized Chao1 diversity was recorded for multiple sclerosis patients relative to controls.

The chain has TRBV7-9 and TRBJ2-6; D possibly corresponds to TRBD2 (5 bases). This TCR was recovered from a girl aged 2 to 9 with multiple sclerosis. The sample consisted of blood. DNA of the CDR3: TGTGCCAGCAGCCGAGGGTTCTCTGGGGCCAACGTCCTGACTTTC. Amino acid sequence: CASSRGFSGANVLTF.